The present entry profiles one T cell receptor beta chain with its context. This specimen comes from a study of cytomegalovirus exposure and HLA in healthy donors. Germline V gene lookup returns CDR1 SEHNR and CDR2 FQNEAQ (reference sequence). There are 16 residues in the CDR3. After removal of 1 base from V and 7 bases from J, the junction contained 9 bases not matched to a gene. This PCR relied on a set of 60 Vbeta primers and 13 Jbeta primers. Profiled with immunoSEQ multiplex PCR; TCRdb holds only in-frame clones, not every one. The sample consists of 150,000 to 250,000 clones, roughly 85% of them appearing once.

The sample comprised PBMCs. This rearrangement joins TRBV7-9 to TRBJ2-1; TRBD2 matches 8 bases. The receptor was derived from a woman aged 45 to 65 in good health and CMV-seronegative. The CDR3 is CASSLVPAGELNEQFF. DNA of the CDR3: TGTGCCAGCAGCTTAGTGCCAGCGGGAGAGCTGAATGAGCAGTTCTTC.